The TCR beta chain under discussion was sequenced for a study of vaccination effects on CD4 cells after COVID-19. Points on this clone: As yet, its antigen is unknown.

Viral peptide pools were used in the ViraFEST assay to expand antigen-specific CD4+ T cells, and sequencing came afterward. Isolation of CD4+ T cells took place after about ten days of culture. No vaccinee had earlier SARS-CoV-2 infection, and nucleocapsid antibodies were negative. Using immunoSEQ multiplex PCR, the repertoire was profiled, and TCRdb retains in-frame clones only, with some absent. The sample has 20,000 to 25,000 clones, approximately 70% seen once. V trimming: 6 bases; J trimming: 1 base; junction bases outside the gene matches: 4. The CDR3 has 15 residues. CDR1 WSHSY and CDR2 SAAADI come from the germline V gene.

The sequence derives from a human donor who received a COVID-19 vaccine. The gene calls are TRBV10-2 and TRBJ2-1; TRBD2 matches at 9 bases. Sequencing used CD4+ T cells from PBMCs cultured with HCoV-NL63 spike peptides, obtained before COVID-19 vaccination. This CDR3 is CASRRLADSYNEQFF. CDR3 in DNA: TGCGCCAGCAGGAGACTAGCGGATTCCTACAATGAGCAGTTCTTC.